This entry is about one T cell receptor (beta chain). Antigen: not known. The sample is drawn from a study of cytomegalovirus exposure and HLA in healthy donors. Study outcomes and limitations: Another analysis was done later, and it associated 17,000 or so TCR beta sequences with HLA alleles at 0.05 false discovery rate.

Researchers ran the PCR with 60 Vbeta and 13 Jbeta primers. The repertoire was sequenced with immunoSEQ multiplex PCR; TCRdb's copy has only in-frame clones and lacks some. The table has about 120,000 clones, about two thirds seen once. The source is a man younger than 40 in good health and CMV-seronegative. The sequenced sample consisted of PBMCs.

The CDR3 spells CASQTHKTGRGQETQYF. The CDR3 nucleotides are TGTGCCAGCCAAACCCATAAGACGGGGAGGGGTCAAGAGACCCAGTACTTC. The chain employs TRBV19 and TRBJ2-5; TRBD2 agrees at 7 bases. The germline CDR1 and CDR2 sequences are LNHDA and SQIVND (reference sequence). V was pared by 9 bases and J by 2 bases, with 18 bases of the junction left unmatched. This CDR3 region has 17 residues. Full variable domain (remainder filled in from reference TRBV19 and TRBJ2-5): DGGITQSPKYLFRKEGQNVTLSCEQNLNHDAMYWYRQDPGQGLRLIYYSQIVNDFQKGDIAEGYSVSREKKESFPLTVTSAQKNPTAFYLCASQTHKTGRGQETQYFGPGTRLLVL.